Shown below are 21 T cell receptor beta chains from a single sample sequenced in a study of cytomegalovirus exposure and HLA in healthy donors. The PCR contained 60 Vbeta and 13 Jbeta primers. Some clones are missing from TCRdb's copy, which holds only in-frame ones; the method was immunoSEQ multiplex PCR. The sample has under 150,000 clones; roughly 80% are singletons. The sample comprised PBMCs. Source of these receptors: a man younger than 35 in good health and CMV-seronegative.

The V call is TRBV10-2, the J call TRBJ1-2; D uncertain. Trimming removed 3 bases from V and 8 bases from J, with 13 bases in between. This CDR3 comprises 13 residues. The germline CDR1 and CDR2 sequences are WSHSY and SAAADI. In nucleotides, the CDR3 is TGCGCCAGCAGTGACCCCGGGTCTCGGGGCTACACCTTC. Translated, it gives CASSDPGSRGYTF.

V gene TRBV5-1 combines with J gene TRBJ2-5, with 8 nucleotides matching TRBD1. Trimming took 1 base from V and 3 from J; bases not matched to a gene: 17. Germline CDR1 reads SGHRS; CDR2 reads YFSETQ. This CDR3 is 19 amino acids long. CDR3 DNA sequence: TGCGCCAGCAGCTTGAGGAGACCCGACAGGGGACGCCGTGAAGAGACCCAGTACTTC. It is translated as CASSLRRPDRGRREETQYF.

The chain employs TRBV5-5 and TRBJ2-7, with D perhaps TRBD2 (5 bases). The V end was cut by 5 bases, the J end by 2 bases, with 23 bases between. There are 17 residues in the CDR3. The germline V gene encodes CDR1 SGHKS and CDR2 YYEKEE (reference sequence). This CDR3 is CASSSAGIPSSAYEQYF. CDR3 nucleotide sequence: TGTGCCAGCAGTTCTGCCGGGATCCCGAGCTCCGCCTACGAGCAGTACTTC.

The chain has TRBV6-6 and TRBJ1-4; D remains unclear. The CDR3 has 15 residues. V lost 6 bases to trimming and J lost 7 bases, with 18 bases between them. Germline V gene sequence: CDR1 MNHNY, CDR2 SVGAGI (reference sequence). CDR3 sequence reads: CASRFDGLTSEKLFF. The CDR3 DNA follows: TGTGCCAGCAGATTTGACGGACTAACTTCTGAAAAACTGTTTTTT.

Notes on this clone: No conserved phenylalanine or tryptophan ends this CDR3, so it is likely a read error. The limits of the CDR3 on the DNA are not certain, so only TCRdb's listed CDR3 is given. The chain is built from TRBV12-5 and TRBJ1-1; the D call in the table, TRBD1, was not verified against the DNA. Germline assignment: CDR1 LGHNT and CDR2 FRNRAP. Including both end residues, the CDR3 is 13 amino acids long. CDR3 loop: CASGPTGTGTINR.

CDR3 sequence: CASSLGGNHYEQYF. The CDR3 DNA sequence: TGTGCCAGCAGTTTAGGGGGGAACCACTACGAGCAGTACTTC. This chain joins TRBV27 and TRBJ2-7; possible D gene TRBD2, 6 bases. Germline lookup yields CDR1 MNHEY and CDR2 SMNVEV (reference sequence). CDR3 length: 14 residues. V was trimmed by 2 bases and J by 3 bases, leaving 11 bases between them.

The chain links TRBV15 to TRBJ2-5; no reliable D call. The germline V gene has CDR1 LNHNV and CDR2 YYDKDF (reference sequence). CDR3 length equals 12 residues. V shed 1 base and J shed 5 bases, with 5 bases lying between them. The CDR3 sequence is CATSRGEETQYF. The DNA for the CDR3 is TGTGCCACCAGCAGAGGCGAGGAGACCCAGTACTTC.

This clone has only one observation. The J gene is TRBJ1-5, the V gene TRBV7-9; possible D gene TRBD1, 6 bases. Germline V gene data show CDR1 as SEHNR and CDR2 as FQNEAQ (reference sequence). V gave up 1 base and J gave up 7 bases, with 14 bases separating them. The CDR3 totals 15 residues. CDR3 in amino acids: CASSLGGAGEQPQHF. Written as DNA, the CDR3 is TGTGCCAGCAGCTTAGGTGGGGCAGGGGAGCAGCCCCAGCATTTT.

This clone was detected only once. At one boundary the junction diverges from the germline segment, which might be a read error. The chain couples TRBV7-9 to TRBJ2-7, with 8 bases matching TRBD1. This CDR3 spans 15 amino acids. In germline, CDR1 is SEHNR, CDR2 FQNEAQ (reference sequence). The CDR3 DNA reads TGTTCCAGCAGCCCTCCCAGGGGGCGCGGGTACGAGCAGTACTTC. Its translation: CSSSPPRGRGYEQYF.

This clone was seen just once. The chain couples TRBV29-1 to TRBJ2-5, with D perhaps matching TRBD1 (7 bases). This CDR3 comprises 13 residues. Trimming cost V 7 bases and J 0 bases, with 12 bases left between them. Germline CDR1 is SQVTM and CDR2 is ANQGSEA. CDR3 amino acids: CSGAGQHQETQYF. DNA for the CDR3: TGCAGCGGGGCGGGACAGCACCAAGAGACCCAGTACTTC.

This chain links TRBV15 with TRBJ1-2; D is undetermined. This CDR3 comprises 18 residues. V lost 5 bases to trimming and J lost 6 bases, with 28 bases between them. Per germline, CDR1 LNHNV and CDR2 YYDKDF (reference sequence). The CDR3 DNA sequence: TGTGCCACCAGCCGATCCTCCTACGCCCCCCGGGGTATGAATGGCTACACCTTC. This translates into CATSRSSYAPRGMNGYTF. Complete variable domain (other parts from reference TRBV15 and TRBJ1-2): DAMVIQNPRYQVTQFGKPVTLSCSQTLNHNVMYWYQQKSSQAPKLLFHYYDKDFNNEADTPDNFQSRRPNTSFCFLDIRSPGLGDTAMYLCATSRSSYAPRGMNGYTFGSGTRLTVV.

The V gene is TRBV10-2, the J gene TRBJ1-4; D unresolved. V gave up 1 base and J gave up 7 bases, with 7 bases separating them. Germline CDR1 reads WSHSY; CDR2 reads SAAADI. The CDR3 loop spans 13 amino acids. CDR3 sequence (DNA): TGCGCCAGCAGTGAGTGGGAGAGTGAAAAACTGTTTTTT. It specifies CASSEWESEKLFF.

This clone is a singleton in its sample. The rearrangement links TRBV5-1 to TRBJ2-3; a possible D gene is TRBD2 (6 bases). The V gene's germline CDR1 is SGHRS and CDR2 YFSETQ. V dropped 3 bases and J dropped 3 bases, with 8 bases sitting between them. This CDR3 comprises 13 residues. This chain's CDR3 is CASSWGGTDTQYF. In nucleotides, the CDR3 is TGCGCCAGCAGCTGGGGAGGTACAGATACGCAGTATTTT.

CDR3 DNA sequence: TGTGCCAGCAGCTTCCAGGGCCCGAACACTGAAGCTTTCTTT. Encoded protein: CASSFQGPNTEAFF. V usage is TRBV5-6 and J usage is TRBJ1-1, with D perhaps matching TRBD1 (5 bases). The CDR3 runs to 14 residues. V lost 2 bases, J lost 1 base, and 9 bases lay in between. The germline gives CDR1 SGHDT, CDR2 YYEEEE.

The chain has TRBV5-1 and TRBJ2-6; TRBD1 aligns across 9 bases. With 4 bases clipped from V and 0 bases from J, the junction kept 8 bases outside the gene matches. The CDR3 covers 18 residues. CDR1 is SGHRS and CDR2 is YFSETQ in the germline V gene. CDR3 sequence reads: CASSLSGTGHSGANVLTF. CDR3 DNA sequence: TGCGCCAGCAGCCTTTCCGGGACAGGGCACTCTGGGGCCAACGTCCTGACTTTC.

This clone was found a few times. V is TRBV29-1 and J is TRBJ1-2; 7 nucleotides align to TRBD1. The V segment lost 5 bases and the J segment 4 bases; nucleotides outside the gene matches: 1. The germline gives CDR1 SQVTM, CDR2 ANQGSEA. CDR3 size: 11 residues. CDR3 sequence (DNA): TGCAGCGTTAGGACAGGCTATGGCTACACCTTC. Translation gives CSVRTGYGYTF.

The chain uses TRBV14 and TRBJ2-5, with TRBD1 as a possible D gene (5 bases). Germline-derived CDR1 and CDR2 are SGHDN and FVKESK. CDR3 length: 15 amino acids. V lost 4 bases and J 5 bases, leaving 17 bases between the germline ends. The CDR3 spells CASSRQQVLRETQYF. CDR3 DNA sequence: TGTGCCAGCAGCCGTCAACAGGTTTTGAGGGAGACCCAGTACTTC.

The gene calls are TRBV5-4 and TRBJ2-6, with a tentative D call TRBD1 (6 bases). Trimming took off 2 bases at V and 2 bases at J, with 8 bases between the two ends. Germline V gives CDR1 SGHNT, CDR2 YYREEE (reference sequence). This CDR3 region has 15 residues. CDR3 loop: CASSLQGAGANVLTF. Here the CDR3 DNA reads TGTGCCAGCAGCTTACAGGGTGCTGGGGCCAACGTCCTGACTTTC.

The rearrangement links TRBV29-1 to TRBJ1-2; TRBD1 aligns across 8 bases. CDR3 length: 14 residues. Losses at the gene ends were 3 bases for V and 2 bases for J; bases not matched to a gene: 5. Germline V gives CDR1 SQVTM, CDR2 ANQGSEA. Written as DNA, the CDR3 is TGCAGCGTTGAGGGCAGGGGGCGGAACTATGGCTACACCTTC. Translated: CSVEGRGRNYGYTF.

The rearrangement uses TRBV7-2 and TRBJ2-1; TRBD1 matches at 8 bases. Germline V CDR1 and CDR2: SGHTA, FQGNSA. The CDR3 loop spans 15 amino acids. With V trimmed by 2 bases and J by 2 bases, 2 bases remained unmatched. The CDR3 DNA sequence: TGTGCCAGCAGCTTATCAGGGGGCCCCTACAATGAGCAGTTCTTC. Translating gives CASSLSGGPYNEQFF.

The chain uses TRBV12-5 and TRBJ1-1; D gene ambiguous. Trimming took off 8 bases at V and 3 bases at J, with 22 bases between the two ends. CDR3 length: 16 residues. Germline CDR1 reads LGHNT; CDR2 reads FRNRAP. The CDR3 loop is CASLKGPEERYTEAFF. The CDR3 DNA reads as TGTGCTAGTCTCAAGGGCCCGGAGGAAAGATACACTGAAGCTTTCTTT.